This entry concerns a single T cell receptor beta chain. Its antigen is currently unknown. This sample stems from a study of cytomegalovirus exposure and HLA in healthy donors. Study outcomes and limitations: In terms of immune exposure information, only CMV serostatus was available. Excluded were some V segments that proved indistinguishable, including TRBV6-2 and TRBV6-3.

The CDR3 totals 17 residues. The germline gives CDR1 SGHNT, CDR2 YYREEE (reference sequence). J gave up 2 bases and V 4 bases, and 10 bases lay outside the gene matches. The PCR made use of 60 Vbeta and 13 Jbeta primers. Produced via immunoSEQ multiplex PCR; TCRdb's table is partial and in-frame only. The profile shows over 75,000 clones, less than 10% of them singletons. Material for sequencing was PBMCs. The V call is TRBV5-4, the J call TRBJ2-7, with TRBD1 matching 12 bases. This receptor was obtained from a man aged 50-59 years in good health and CMV-seropositive. CDR3 in amino acids: CASSIGTGGRVTYEQYF. CDR3 nucleotides: TGTGCCAGCAGCATCGGGACAGGGGGCAGAGTGACCTACGAGCAGTACTTC.